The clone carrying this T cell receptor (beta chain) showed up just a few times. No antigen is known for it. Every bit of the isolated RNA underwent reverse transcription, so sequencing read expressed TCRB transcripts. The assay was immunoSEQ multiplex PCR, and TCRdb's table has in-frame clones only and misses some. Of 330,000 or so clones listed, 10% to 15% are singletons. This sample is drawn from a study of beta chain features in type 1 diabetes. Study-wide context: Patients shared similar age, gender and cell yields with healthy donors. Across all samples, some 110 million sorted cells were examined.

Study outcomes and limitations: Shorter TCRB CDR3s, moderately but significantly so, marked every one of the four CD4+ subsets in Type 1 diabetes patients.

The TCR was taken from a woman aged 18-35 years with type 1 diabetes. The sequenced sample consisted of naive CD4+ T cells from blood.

The CDR3 here is CASSSLAGGPNEQFF. DNA for the CDR3: TGTGCCAGCAGCTCATTAGCGGGAGGCCCCAATGAGCAGTTCTTC. The V call is TRBV7-2, the J call TRBJ2-1; TRBD2 matches 10 bases. Germline assignment: CDR1 SGHTA and CDR2 FQGNSA. V gave up 4 bases and J gave up 6 bases; unmatched junction bases: 6. The length of the CDR3 is 15 residues.